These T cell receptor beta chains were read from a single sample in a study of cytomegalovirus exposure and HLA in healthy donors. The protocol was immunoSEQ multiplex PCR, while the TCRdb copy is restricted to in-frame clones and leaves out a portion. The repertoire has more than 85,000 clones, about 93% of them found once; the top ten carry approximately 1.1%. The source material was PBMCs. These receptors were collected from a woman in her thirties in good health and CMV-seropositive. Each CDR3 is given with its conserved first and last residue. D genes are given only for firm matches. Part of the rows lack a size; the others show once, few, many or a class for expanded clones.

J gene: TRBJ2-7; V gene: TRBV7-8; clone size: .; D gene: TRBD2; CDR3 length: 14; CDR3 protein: CASSKIAGGHEQYF; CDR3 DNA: TGTGCCAGCAGCAAGATAGCGGGAGGACACGAGCAGTACTTC
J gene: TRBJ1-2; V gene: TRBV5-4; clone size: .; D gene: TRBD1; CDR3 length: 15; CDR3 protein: CASRDEGQGPYGYTF; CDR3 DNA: TGTGCCAGCAGGGATGAGGGACAGGGACCCTATGGCTACACCTTC
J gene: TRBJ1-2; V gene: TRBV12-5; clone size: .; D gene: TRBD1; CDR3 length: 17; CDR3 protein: CASGLALTGVDYYGYTF; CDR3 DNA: TGTGCTAGTGGTTTGGCACTGACAGGGGTTGATTACTATGGCTACACCTTC
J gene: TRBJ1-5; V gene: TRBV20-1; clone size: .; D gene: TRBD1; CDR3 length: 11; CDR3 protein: CRRHRGQPQHF; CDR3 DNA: TGCAGGAGGCACAGGGGACAGCCCCAGCATTTT
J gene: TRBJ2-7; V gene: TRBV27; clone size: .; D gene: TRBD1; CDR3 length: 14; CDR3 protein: CASRRGQGGYEQYF; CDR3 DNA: TGTGCCAGCAGGAGGGGACAGGGGGGCTACGAGCAGTACTTC
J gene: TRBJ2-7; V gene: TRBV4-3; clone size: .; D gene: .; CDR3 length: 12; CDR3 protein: CASSQEGYEQYF; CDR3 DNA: TGCGCCAGCAGCCAGGAGGGGTACGAGCAGTACTTC
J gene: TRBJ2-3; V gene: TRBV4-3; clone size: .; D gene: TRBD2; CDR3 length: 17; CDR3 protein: CASSQDWREGSTDTQYF; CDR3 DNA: TGCGCCAGCAGCCAAGATTGGCGGGAGGGGAGCACAGATACGCAGTATTTT
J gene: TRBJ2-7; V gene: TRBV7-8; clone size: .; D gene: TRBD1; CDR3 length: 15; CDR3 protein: CASSLAGTGSYEQYF; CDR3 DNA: TGTGCCAGCAGCTTAGCGGGGACAGGGTCCTACGAGCAGTACTTC
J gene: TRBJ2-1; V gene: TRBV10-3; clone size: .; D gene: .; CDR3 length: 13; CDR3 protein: CAISEFGVGEQFF; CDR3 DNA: TGTGCCATCAGTGAATTCGGGGTAGGTGAGCAGTTCTTC
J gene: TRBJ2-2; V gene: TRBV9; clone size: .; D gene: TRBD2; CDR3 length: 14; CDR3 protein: CVSSVGLVTGELFF; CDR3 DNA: TGTGTCAGCAGCGTAGGACTAGTTACCGGGGAGCTGTTTTTT
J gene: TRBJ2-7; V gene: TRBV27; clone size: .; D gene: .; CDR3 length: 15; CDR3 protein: CARVSPGTASYEQYF; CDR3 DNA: TGTGCCAGGGTTTCGCCCGGGACTGCCTCCTACGAGCAGTACTTC
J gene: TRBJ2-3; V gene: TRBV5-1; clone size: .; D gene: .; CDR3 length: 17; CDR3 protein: CASSFGLSSSGTDTQYF; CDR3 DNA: TGCGCCAGCAGCTTCGGGCTTTCTAGCTCGGGCACAGATACGCAGTATTTT
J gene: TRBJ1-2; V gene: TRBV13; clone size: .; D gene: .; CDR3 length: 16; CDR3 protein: CASSLGAGSTNYGYTF; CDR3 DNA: TGTGCCAGCAGCTTAGGCGCAGGGTCTACTAACTATGGCTACACCTTC
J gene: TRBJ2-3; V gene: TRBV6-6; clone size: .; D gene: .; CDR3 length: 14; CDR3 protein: CASSPRARGDTQYF; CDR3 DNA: TGTGCCAGCAGTCCGCGGGCGCGGGGAGATACGCAGTATTTT
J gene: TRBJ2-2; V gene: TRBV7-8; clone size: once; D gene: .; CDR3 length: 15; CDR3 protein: CASSFLFSGTGELFF; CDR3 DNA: TGTGCCAGCAGCTTTCTCTTTTCGGGCACCGGGGAGCTGTTTTTT
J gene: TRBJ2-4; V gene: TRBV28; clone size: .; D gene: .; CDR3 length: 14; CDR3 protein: CASRVLDGKNIQYF; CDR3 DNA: TGTGCCAGCAGAGTACTAGACGGCAAAAACATTCAGTACTTC
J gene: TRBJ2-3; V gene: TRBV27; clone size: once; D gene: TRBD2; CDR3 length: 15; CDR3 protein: CASSGSGTRTDTQYF; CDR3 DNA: TGTGCCAGCAGTGGGAGCGGGACCCGCACAGATACGCAGTATTTT
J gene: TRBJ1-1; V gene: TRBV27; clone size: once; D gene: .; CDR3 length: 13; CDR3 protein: CASSFTVNTEAFF; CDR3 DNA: TGTGCCAGCAGTTTTACGGTGAACACTGAAGCTTTCTTT
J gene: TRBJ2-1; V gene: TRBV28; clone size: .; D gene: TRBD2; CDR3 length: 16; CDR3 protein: CASSSRILGRGDEQFF; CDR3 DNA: TGTGCCAGCAGTTCGCGCATTCTAGGTCGGGGGGATGAGCAGTTCTTC
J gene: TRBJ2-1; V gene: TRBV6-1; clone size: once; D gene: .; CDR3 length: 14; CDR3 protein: CASRLSNTYNEQFF; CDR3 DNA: TGTGCCAGCAGGCTGAGTAATACCTACAATGAGCAGTTCTTC
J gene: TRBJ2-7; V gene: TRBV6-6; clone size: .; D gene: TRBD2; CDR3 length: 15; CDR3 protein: CASTPGEGNSYEQYF; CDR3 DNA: TGTGCCAGCACACCCGGGGAGGGGAACTCCTACGAGCAGTACTTC
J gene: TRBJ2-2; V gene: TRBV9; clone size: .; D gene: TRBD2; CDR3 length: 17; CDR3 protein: CASSVGPAGDFPGELFF; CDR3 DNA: TGTGCCAGCAGCGTAGGGCCCGCGGGAGATTTCCCCGGGGAGCTGTTTTTT
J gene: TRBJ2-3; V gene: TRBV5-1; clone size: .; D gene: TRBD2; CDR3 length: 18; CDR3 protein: CASSPEGLAGGQLDTQYF; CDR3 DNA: TGCGCCAGCAGCCCCGAGGGGCTAGCGGGAGGACAATTAGATACGCAGTATTTT
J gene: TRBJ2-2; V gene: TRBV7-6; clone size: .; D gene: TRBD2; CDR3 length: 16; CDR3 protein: CASSRGTSGRAGELFF; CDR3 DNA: TGTGCCAGCAGCCGAGGGACTAGCGGGAGGGCCGGGGAGCTGTTTTTT
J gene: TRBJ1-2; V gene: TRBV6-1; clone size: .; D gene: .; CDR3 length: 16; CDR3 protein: CASSEALRDWDYGYTF; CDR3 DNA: TGTGCCAGCAGTGAAGCGCTTCGTGACTGGGACTATGGCTACACCTTC
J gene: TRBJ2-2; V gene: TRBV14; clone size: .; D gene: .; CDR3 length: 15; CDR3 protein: CASSQVAWSTGELFF; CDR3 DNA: TGTGCCAGCAGCCAAGTGGCTTGGAGCACCGGGGAGCTGTTTTTT
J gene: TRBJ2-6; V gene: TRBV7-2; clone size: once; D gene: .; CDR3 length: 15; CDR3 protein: CASSSDLAGANVLTF; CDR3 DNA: TGTGCCAGCAGCTCCGACTTGGCTGGGGCCAACGTCCTGACTTTC
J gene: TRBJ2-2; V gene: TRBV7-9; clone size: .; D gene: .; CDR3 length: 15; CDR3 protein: CASSFPGLVTGELFF; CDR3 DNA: TGTGCCAGCAGCTTCCCAGGGTTGGTAACCGGGGAGCTGTTTTTT
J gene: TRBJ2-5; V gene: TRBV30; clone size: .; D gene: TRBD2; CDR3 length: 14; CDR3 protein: CAWSKAGGGETQYF; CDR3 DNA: TGTGCCTGGAGTAAAGCGGGAGGGGGAGAGACCCAGTACTTC
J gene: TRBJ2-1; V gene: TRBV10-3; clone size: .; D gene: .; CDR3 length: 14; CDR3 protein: CAISESSRVGEQFF; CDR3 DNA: TGTGCCATCAGTGAGTCCTCCAGGGTGGGTGAGCAGTTCTTC
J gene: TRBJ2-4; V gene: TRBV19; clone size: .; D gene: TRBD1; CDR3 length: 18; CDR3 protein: CASSRRGRTGIAKNIQYF; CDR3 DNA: TGTGCCAGTAGTCGTCGGGGCCGGACAGGGATTGCCAAAAACATTCAGTACTTC
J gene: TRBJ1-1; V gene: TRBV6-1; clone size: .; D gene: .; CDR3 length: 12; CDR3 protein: CASSEGQGEAFF; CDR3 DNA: TGTGCCAGCAGTGAAGGGCAGGGGGAAGCTTTCTTT
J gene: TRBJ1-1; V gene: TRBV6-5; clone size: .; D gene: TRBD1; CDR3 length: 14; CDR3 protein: CASKRTGSGTEAFF; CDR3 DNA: TGTGCCAGCAAGCGGACAGGGTCGGGGACTGAAGCTTTCTTT
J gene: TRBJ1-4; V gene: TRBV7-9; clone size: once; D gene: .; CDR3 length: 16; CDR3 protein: CASSSNRFGANEKLFF; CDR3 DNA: TGTGCCAGCAGCTCCAATAGGTTTGGGGCAAATGAAAAACTGTTTTTT
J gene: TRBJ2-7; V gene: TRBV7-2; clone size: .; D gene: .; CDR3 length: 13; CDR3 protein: CASSLPQGSEQYF; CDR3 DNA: TGTGCCAGCAGCCTTCCTCAGGGTTCCGAGCAGTACTTC
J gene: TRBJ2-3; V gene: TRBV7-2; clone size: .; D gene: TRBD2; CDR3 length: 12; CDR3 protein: CASRGLSDTQYF; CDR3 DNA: TGTGCCAGCCGGGGACTATCAGATACGCAGTATTTT
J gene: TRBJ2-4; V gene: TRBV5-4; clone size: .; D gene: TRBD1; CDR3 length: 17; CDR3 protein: CASSGTGTGIAKNIQYF; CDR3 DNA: TGTGCCAGCAGCGGGACAGGGACGGGCATAGCCAAAAACATTCAGTACTTC
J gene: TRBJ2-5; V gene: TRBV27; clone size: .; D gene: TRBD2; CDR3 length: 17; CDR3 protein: CASSPRIAERERETQYF; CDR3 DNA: TGTGCCAGCAGTCCTCGTATAGCTGAGCGGGAGCGAGAGACCCAGTACTTC
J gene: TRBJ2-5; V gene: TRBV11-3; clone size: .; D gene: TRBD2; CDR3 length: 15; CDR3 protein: CASSYGTSGQETQYF; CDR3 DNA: TGTGCCAGCAGCTACGGGACTAGCGGTCAAGAGACCCAGTACTTC
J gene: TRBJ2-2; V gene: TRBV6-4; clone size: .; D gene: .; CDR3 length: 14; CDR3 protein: CASRPQTGAGELFF; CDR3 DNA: TGTGCCAGCAGACCTCAGACAGGCGCCGGGGAGCTGTTTTTT
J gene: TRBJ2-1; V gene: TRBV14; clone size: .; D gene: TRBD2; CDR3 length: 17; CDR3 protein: CASSQFLGTSGRDEQFF; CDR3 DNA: TGTGCCAGCAGCCAATTTCTCGGGACTAGCGGGAGGGATGAGCAGTTCTTC
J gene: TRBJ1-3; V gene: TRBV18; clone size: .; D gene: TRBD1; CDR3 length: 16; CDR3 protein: CASSLKGRGRENTIYF; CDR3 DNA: TGTGCCAGCTCACTCAAAGGAAGGGGGCGAGAAAACACCATATATTTT
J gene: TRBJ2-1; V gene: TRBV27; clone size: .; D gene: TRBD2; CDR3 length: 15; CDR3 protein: CASSLSSGGYNEQFF; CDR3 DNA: TGTGCCAGCAGTTTGTCTAGCGGGGGTTACAATGAGCAGTTCTTC
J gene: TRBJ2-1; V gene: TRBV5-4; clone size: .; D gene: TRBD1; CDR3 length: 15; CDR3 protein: CASREGTGRSNEQFF; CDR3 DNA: TGTGCCAGCAGGGAAGGGACAGGGAGGAGCAATGAGCAGTTCTTC
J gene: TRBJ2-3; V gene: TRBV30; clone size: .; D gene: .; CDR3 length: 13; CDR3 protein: CAWSLIARDTQYF; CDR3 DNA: TGTGCCTGGAGCCTAATCGCGAGAGATACGCAGTATTTT
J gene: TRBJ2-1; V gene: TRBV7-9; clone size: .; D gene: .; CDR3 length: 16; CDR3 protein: CASRQGLGAAYNEQFF; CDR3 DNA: TGTGCCAGCAGACAAGGGTTGGGGGCCGCCTACAATGAGCAGTTCTTC
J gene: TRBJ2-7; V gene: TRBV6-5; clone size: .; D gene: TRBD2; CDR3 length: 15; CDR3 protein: CASSYSSTSGYEQYF; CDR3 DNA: TGTGCCAGCAGTTACTCGAGCACTAGCGGCTACGAGCAGTACTTC
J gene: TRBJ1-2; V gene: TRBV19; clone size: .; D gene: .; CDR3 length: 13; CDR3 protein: CASSILQGYGYTF; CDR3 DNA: TGTGCCAGTAGTATACTGCAGGGTTATGGCTACACCTTC
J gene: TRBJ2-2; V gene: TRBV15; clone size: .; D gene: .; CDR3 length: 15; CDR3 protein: CATSRQGTITGELFF; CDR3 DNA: TGTGCCACCAGCAGGCAGGGGACTATCACCGGGGAGCTGTTTTTT
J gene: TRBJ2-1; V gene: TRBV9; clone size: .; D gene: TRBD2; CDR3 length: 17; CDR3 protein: CASSVKGAGLSYNEQFF; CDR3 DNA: TGTGCCAGCAGCGTGAAGGGAGCGGGACTTTCCTACAATGAGCAGTTCTTC